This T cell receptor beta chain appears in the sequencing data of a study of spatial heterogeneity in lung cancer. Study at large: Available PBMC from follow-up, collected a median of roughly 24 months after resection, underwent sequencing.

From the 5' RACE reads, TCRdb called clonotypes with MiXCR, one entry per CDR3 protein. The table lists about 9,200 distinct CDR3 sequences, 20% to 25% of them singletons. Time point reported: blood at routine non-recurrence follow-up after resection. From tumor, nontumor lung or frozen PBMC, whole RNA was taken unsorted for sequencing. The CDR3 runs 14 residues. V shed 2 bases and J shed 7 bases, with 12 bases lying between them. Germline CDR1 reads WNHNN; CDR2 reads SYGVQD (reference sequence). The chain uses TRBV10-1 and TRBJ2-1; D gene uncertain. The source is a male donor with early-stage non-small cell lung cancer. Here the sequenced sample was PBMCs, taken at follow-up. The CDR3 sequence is CASSERSLGNEQFF. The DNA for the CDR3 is TGCGCCAGCAGTGAGCGATCTCTGGGGAATGAGCAGTTCTTC.